This T cell receptor (beta chain) was found in a study of T cell responses to AZD1222 COVID-19 vaccine. Study-level results: At baseline, just six AZD1222 recipients tested seropositive.

As to this clone: Its antigen is not identified.

The germline gives CDR1 KGHDR, CDR2 SFDVKD. There are 12 residues in the CDR3. Between the trimmed V and J ends, which lost 3 bases and 5 bases, there was a span of 6 bases. TCRdb's copy holds only in-frame clones and misses some; the assay was immunoSEQ multiplex PCR. Of approximately 110,000 clones in the sample, 75% to 90% were seen once. The chain carries TRBV24-1 and TRBJ1-2, with D uncertain. The clonotype originates from an adult in good health. Sequencing used peripheral blood, obtained on day 0 of AZD1222 vaccination. As DNA, the CDR3 is TGTGCCACCAGTGATGGAGGGTATGGCTACACCTTC. It codes for CATSDGGYGYTF.